This paragraph covers one TCR beta chain sequence. The antigen remains undetermined. With 5 bases clipped from V and 3 bases from J, the junction kept 14 bases outside the gene matches. CDR3 length: 17 amino acids. CDR1 is SGHNT, CDR2 YYREEE, per germline (reference sequence). The sample originates from a study of shared clonotypes between healthy human individuals. Study as a whole: CD4 naive and memory got three plates each, CD8 naive two, CD8 memory one.

CD8 cells regarded as naive lacked CD45RO, were positively chosen for CCR7, and omitted terminally differentiated effector memory CD45RA+ cells. All the donors were Caucasian adults who lived in Nashville, Tennessee. Overall study findings and caveats: Owing to a small donor count, the genetic and exposure-history diversity represented was limited.

Data came from immunoSEQ multiplex PCR; TCRdb stores just in-frame clones and leaves some out. The table has roughly 2,000,000 clones, about 94% seen once. This receptor was obtained from a man aged 18 to 35 in good health. V gene TRBV5-4 combines with J gene TRBJ2-5, with 9 bases aligning to TRBD2. Sequencing used naive CD8+ T cells sorted from blood. The CDR3 DNA reads as TGTGCCAGCAGACTGGGAACCGGGACTAGCTTAGAAGAGACCCAGTACTTC. It encodes CASRLGTGTSLEETQYF.